The clone carrying this T cell receptor beta chain was counted only a few times. Its antigen is not known. The record originates from a study of CD8 T cells in ankylosing spondylitis. Regarding the study as a whole: In reactive arthritis synovial fluid and blood, some motif variants had been reported before. Researchers reportedly found disease-linked clones significantly enriched in matched ankylosing spondylitis synovial fluid. Under 10 highly homologous variants formed a TCR beta motif that appeared characteristic of ankylosing spondylitis blood.

Each TCR beta library was made by quantitative 5'-RACE that incorporated molecular barcodes. MiXCR, run by TCRdb on the 5' RACE reads, gives a single entry per CDR3 protein. The data hold fewer than 250,000 distinct CDR3 sequences, with roughly a third observed a single time. The germline V and J ends were trimmed by 5 bases and 1 base, with 21 bases remaining between them. Germline values: CDR1 DFQATT, CDR2 SNEGSKA (reference sequence). The CDR3 has 16 residues. Sequencing was done on a sample of blood, either unsorted or a sorted T cell fraction (not recorded which). The chain couples TRBV20-1 to TRBJ2-7, with TRBD1 as a possible D gene (6 bases). This clonotype originated in a male donor with ankylosing spondylitis or in good health (not recorded which). The DNA of the CDR3 is TGCAGTGCTTGGAACCTTCCCGGACAGACTTCCTACGAGCAGTACTTC. As protein: CSAWNLPGQTSYEQYF.